The TCR beta chain described here comes from a study of T cells in Graves' hyperthyroidism and ophthalmopathy. Per the germline V gene, CDR1 is SGHTA and CDR2 is FQGNSA. The CDR3 consists of 16 residues. The V and J ends lost 2 bases and 0 bases respectively, with 11 bases between them. The investigators amplified TCR beta CDR3 regions from RNA transcripts. When the TCR CDR3 underwent first-round RT-PCR, the HTBI primer set was used. Via MiXCR, TCRdb re-called the multiplex PCR reads, giving one row per CDR3 protein. The sample carries roughly 530,000 distinct CDR3 sequences, 17% recorded once. This clonotype was picked up one time. Pregnant or lactating patients were excluded, as were those with uncontrolled infection or other autoimmune disease.

Sequencing input: blood. The receptor comes from a woman between 18 and 30 years old with Graves' ophthalmopathy. This sequence joins TRBV7-2 and TRBJ1-5; TRBD1 is a possible D gene (6 bases). In nucleotides, the CDR3 is TGTACCAGCAGCTTAAGGGGGACCTATAGCAATCAGCCCCAGCATTTT. Translation gives CTSSLRGTYSNQPQHF.